The sequence of this TCR beta chain was determined in a study of T cell responses to AZD1222 COVID-19 vaccine (dated by TCRdb to 2020 to 2022). General notes on the study: AZD1222 recipients whose second dose came at about 4 weeks and those whose second dose came at about 12 weeks were combined into one group, since spike-specific TCR depth and breadth did not differ between the two schedules. TCR sequencing was performed for roughly 250 trial participants, of whom 200 to 210 were given two doses of AZD1222 and around 25 were given two doses of MenACWY control vaccine. Enrollment into the trials was organized by age into subgroups of 18-55, 56-69 and 70-plus years, and those subgroups contained 148, 28 and 57 TCR-sequenced participants, respectively.

Results and caveats for the whole study, not just this receptor: In the small 56-69-year group, the increase in depth fell short of significance, most likely because of low power. After two AZD1222 doses, spike-specific TCR breadth and depth were significantly higher than at day 0 and than in MenACWY recipients. Because no samples from the day 14 peak response were available, repertoires could be characterized only after the peak T cell response. Reportedly, close to half of the unique spike-specific TCRs recognized epitopes lying outside the regions that are mutated in the B.1.351 and B.1.1.7 variants. Only a handful of AZD1222 recipients were SARS-CoV-2 seropositive at baseline, limiting conclusions about previously exposed vaccinees. Vaccine-associated CD4 TCRs spanned the whole spike protein, with dominant responses in regions 160-218 and 743-854. Participants were mostly white British, with more females than males. The authors suggested clonal diversity may have been underestimated.

From the germline V gene, CDR1 is MNHEY and CDR2 is SVGAGI. Trimmed from V: 4 bases; trimmed from J: 8 bases; junction bases lacking a gene match: 6. Its CDR3 holds 13 amino acids, cysteine through phenylalanine. The only DNA kept is the CDR3, 39 bases in frame from the first base. This specimen's time point label, interpreted: baseline before first vaccination. The vaccinee samples were drawn from two UK trials, COV001 and COV002, one of which was a single-blind randomized controlled phase 2/3 trial testing AZD1222 (ChAdOx1 nCoV-19) in healthy adults. For TCRbeta chain sequencing, PBMC samples were collected from trial participants at day 0 and at day 28 after the second dose. The CDR3 regions of human TCRbeta chains were analyzed by immunosequencing. Regarding the original processing steps: TCRs in the repertoires were matched against a reference library of SARS-CoV-2-specific TCRs that had been generated with the MIRA antigen-specificity platform. Breadth was defined as the fraction of unique TCRs that were SARS-CoV-2-associated. Depth was defined as the fraction of total T cells that were SARS-CoV-2-associated. Using the MIRA data, every spike-specific TCR was mapped to the spike region that the TCR reacted to and assigned to either a CD4 or a CD8 class. Log10-transformed breadth and depth values were compared by one-way ANOVA with Sidak's multiple comparisons tests. TCRdb stores this immuneACCESS table with in-frame sequences only. Part of the clones is absent; in the studies checked, under half of the shortfall reflects unresolved V genes, and no reason is known for the rest. The V and J calls and clone size are taken from that table; D and trimming were inferred from the DNA. The sample data list 100,000 to 130,000 clones, and more than 80% of these were observed just once. Together, the top ten hold 6% to 7% of the sample.

Turning to this clone: Its specific antigen is unknown. Qualities for individual bases were not recorded, and no much larger clone is one base off.

This chain joins TRBV6-5 to TRBJ1-1, and 8 bases in between align with TRBD1. Specimen: peripheral blood, collected on day 0 of AZD1222 vaccination. This sequence originates from an adult in good health. The DNA is as follows: TGTGCCAGCAGTTCAAACAGGGGGTGGGAAGCTTTCTTT. This encodes CASSSNRGWEAFF.